This TCR beta chain was obtained from a study of T cell responses to AZD1222 COVID-19 vaccine (dated by TCRdb to about 2021). About the full investigation: AZD1222 recipients whose second dose came at about 4 weeks and those whose second dose came at about 12 weeks were combined into one group, since spike-specific TCR depth and breadth did not differ between the two schedules. Trial participants were enrolled by age into subgroups of 18-55, 56-69 and 70-plus years, and around 150, 29 and 61 TCR-sequenced participants, respectively, were included in these subgroups. TCR sequencing was performed for some 250 trial participants, of whom about 200 were given two doses of AZD1222 and approximately 25 were given two doses of MenACWY control vaccine.

General conclusions and limits of the study: Only six AZD1222 recipients were SARS-CoV-2 seropositive at baseline, limiting conclusions about previously exposed vaccinees. Spike-specific TCR breadth and depth rose significantly after two AZD1222 doses compared with day 0 and with MenACWY recipients. The vaccine-associated CD4 TCRs covered the entire spike protein, and the dominant responses fell in regions 160-218 and 743-854. In the small 56-69-year group, the increase in depth fell short of significance, most likely because of low power. Because no day 14 peak-response samples were available, the repertoires could be characterized only after the peak T cell response. Reportedly, close to half of the unique spike-specific TCRs recognized epitopes lying outside the regions that are mutated in the B.1.351 and B.1.1.7 variants. Participants were mostly white British, with more females than males. The authors suggested clonal diversity may have been underestimated.

Worth noting for this clone: Its antigen has not been determined. No much larger clone exists at a distance of one base, and base qualities are not known.

The CDR3 regions of human TCRbeta chains were analyzed by immunosequencing. The source study handled its data this way. TCRs in the repertoires were compared against a reference library of SARS-CoV-2-specific TCRs that had been generated with the MIRA antigen-specificity platform. Breadth was defined as the fraction of unique TCRs that were SARS-CoV-2-associated. Depth was defined as the fraction of total T cells that were SARS-CoV-2-associated. Using the MIRA data, each spike-specific TCR was mapped to the spike region that the TCR reacts to and placed in a CD4 or CD8 class. Log10-transformed breadth and depth values were compared by one-way ANOVA with Sidak's multiple comparisons tests. As stored in TCRdb, this immuneACCESS dataset retains in-frame rearrangements with V and J assigned. A fraction of the clones does not appear; measured against another copy, unresolved V genes explain less than half of the discrepancy, and the remainder lacks a known reason. V, J and clone size are those of that table, while D and trimming were read from the DNA. This sample is represented by over 95,000 clones; 90% to 95% of them were singletons. The ten largest clones represent roughly 13% of the sample.

The sample's time point, from its label and the paper: baseline before first vaccination. Vaccinee samples came from UK trials COV001 and COV002, including a single-blind randomized controlled phase 2/3 trial of AZD1222 (ChAdOx1 nCoV-19) in healthy adults. For TCRbeta chain sequencing, PBMC samples from trial participants were taken at day 0 and at day 28 after the second dose. CDR1 SGHDT and CDR2 YYEEEE were looked up in the germline V gene. V is pared back by 3 bases and J by 8 bases, with 14 bases lying between the germline termini. From its cysteine to its phenylalanine, the CDR3 spans 14 amino acids. The CDR3 DNA has 42 bases and is translated from base 1.

The chain joins TRBV5-6 to TRBJ1-4; the D segment cannot be called with confidence. The sequencing here drew on peripheral blood, taken on day 0 of AZD1222 vaccination. The TCR was taken from an adult in good health. In nucleotide form, the sequence is TGTGCCAGCAGCTATCCGGATTTCGGCGAAAAACTGTTTTTT. It is translated as CASSYPDFGEKLFF.